This TCR beta chain is drawn from a study of CD8+ T cells in alopecia areata. At the level of the study: Administration of oral tofacitinib to treated patients was at 5 to 10 mg twice daily. Study-wide results and limits: Researchers report lesional scalp, most notably alopecia totalis/universalis, outstripped normal scalp in clonality. Clonality in the scalp and expanded CD8+ clones ranked among the top 100 were significantly decreased by tofacitinib. Tofacitinib did not eliminate many expanded lesional clones from scalp or blood.

The junction had 4 bases not matched to a gene; V was cut back by 0 bases and J by 2 bases. The V gene's germline CDR1 is LGHNA and CDR2 YSLEER. There are 15 residues in the CDR3. Treatment denoted: oral pan-JAK inhibitor, 5-10 mg twice daily. This clone appeared a few times. The antigen remains undetermined. In each case, RNA was isolated and then reverse transcribed into cDNA as the sequencing template. Profiled with immunoSEQ multiplex PCR; TCRdb holds only in-frame clones, not every one. The sample consists of some 180,000 clones, 51% of them appearing once. The rearrangement joins TRBV4-3 to TRBJ2-7; 7 bases are shared with TRBD1. Sequences were derived from CD8+ T cells sorted from blood, sampled around week 54, from a patient treated with tofacitinib. The clonotype originates from a human donor with alopecia areata. The CDR3 DNA is TGCGCCAGCAGCCAAGATAGACAGGGTGCCTACGAGCAGTACTTC. This translates into CASSQDRQGAYEQYF.